This T cell receptor (beta chain) was recorded in a study of cytomegalovirus exposure and HLA in healthy donors. Study results and caveats: As immune exposure information, only CMV serostatus was available.

Germline V gene sequence: CDR1 SGHTA, CDR2 FQGNSA. V was pared by 0 bases and J by 5 bases, with 15 bases of the junction left unmatched. The CDR3 contains 18 residues. PCR used 60 Vbeta primers and 13 Jbeta primers. Sequencing used immunoSEQ multiplex PCR; TCRdb keeps in-frame clones, though not all of them. The sample shows approximately 79,000 clones, roughly 79% of them seen only once. About this clone itself: Antigen specificity is unknown.

The chain links TRBV7-2 to TRBJ2-7; 8 nucleotides match TRBD1. The sample was PBMCs. The source is a male donor in good health and CMV-seropositive. Here the CDR3 reads CASSLAVYPGQGSNEQYF. CDR3 in DNA: TGTGCCAGCAGCTTAGCTGTATATCCAGGACAGGGTAGCAACGAGCAGTACTTC.